This T cell receptor (beta chain) was recovered during a study of T cell repertoires in cytomegalovirus infection. Study information: A matching HLA type, together with CMV infection, was signaled by public TCR beta signatures.

CDR1 is MGHRA and CDR2 is YSYEKL in the germline V gene. The CDR3 is made up of 16 amino acids. Trimming cost V 5 bases and J 6 bases; bases outside gene matches: 6. TCRdb reanalysed the reads using MiXCR and keeps one entry per CDR3 protein. Among around 34,000 distinct CDR3 sequences listed, 40% to 65% were seen once. General study findings and limits: There were carriers of CMV plus the relevant HLA, and cumulative public TCR beta family frequency identified them.

Points on this clonotype: No antigen is known for it.

This chain uses TRBV4-1 with TRBJ2-2; 13 positions match TRBD2. The sequence came from a human donor in good health (CMV status not recorded). Some clones in this sample may be carry-over from other donors' samples. Sequences were derived from CD8+ T cells from cultured PBMCs, sampled from culture after CMV antigen stimulation. The CDR3 bases are TGCGCCAGCAGCGCCACTAGCGGGAGGGCCGCCGGGGAGCTGTTTTTT. It is translated as CASSATSGRAAGELFF.